This T cell receptor beta chain derives from a study of human T cells and chemical hapten exposure. Each CDR3 protein is one row after TCRdb ran MiXCR on the RACE reads. The sample has around 380,000 distinct CDR3 sequences; around 5.5% are singletons. Germline V gene sequence: CDR1 DFQATT, CDR2 SNEGSKA (reference sequence). Trimming left V 6 bases short and J 5 bases short, with 25 bases between. CDR3 size: 16 residues. Sample time point: pre-sensitization, week 0. This sample's treatment: therapeutic diphenylcyclopropenone sensitization with weekly scalp DPC. Unfractionated whole blood served as the source for total RNA extraction. Ten or more counts support this clonotype.

This chain links TRBV20-1 with TRBJ2-5; TRBD2 might be the D (7 bases). This receptor was taken from a woman between 18 and 29 years old with alopecia areata. Some clones in this sample may be carry-over from other donors' samples. The sample here was whole blood, taken in connection with sensitization to the hapten diphenylcyclopropenone (DPC). The CDR3 sequence is CSAKQPGGALGETQYF. The DNA of the CDR3 is TGCAGTGCCAAACAACCTGGGGGGGCGCTAGGGGAGACCCAGTACTTC.